This T cell receptor (beta chain) came from a study of T cells in Graves' hyperthyroidism and ophthalmopathy. Patients aged 18 to 65 had newly diagnosed hyperthyroidism lasting under 2 months. Amplified TCR beta CDR3 regions came from RNA transcripts. Using the HTBI primer set, a first-round RT-PCR was run on the TCR CDR3. TCRdb passed the multiplex PCR reads through MiXCR, listing each CDR3 protein once. The sample has approximately 590,000 distinct CDR3 sequences, 15% to 17% seen once. V lost 0 bases, J lost 2 bases, and 8 bases stayed unmatched. Germline V lookup: CDR1 SEHNR, CDR2 FQNEAQ (reference sequence). This CDR3 has 17 amino acids.

The rearrangement uses TRBV7-9 and TRBJ2-7; 9 bases map to TRBD1. The sample consisted of blood. This TCR came from a woman in her 30s with Graves' hyperthyroidism. The chain's CDR3 is CASSLAPRDRVAYEQYF. CDR3 in DNA: TGTGCCAGCAGCTTAGCACCCCGGGACAGGGTGGCCTACGAGCAGTACTTC.